Sequencing of this TCR beta chain was carried out in a study of T cell responses to AZD1222 COVID-19 vaccine. Study information: Pooled samples include second doses given at about 4 or 12 weeks. Study observations and caveats: Among the donors, most were white British and more were female, and clonal diversity was possibly underestimated.

Generated by immunoSEQ multiplex PCR, the TCRdb table keeps only in-frame clones and is missing some. The table includes about 140,000 clones, roughly 90% detected once. Germline values: CDR1 SGHVS, CDR2 FNYEAQ. The CDR3 totals 15 residues. V lost 5 bases and J 2 bases, leaving 15 bases between the germline ends. With regard to this clone: Its target is not known.

The source is an adult in good health. The sample here was peripheral blood, taken on day 0 of AZD1222 vaccination. J is TRBJ1-2 and V is TRBV7-6; D remains unclear. CDR3 residues: CASSPAHIRNYGYTF. The CDR3 bases are TGTGCCAGCAGCCCAGCCCACATAAGAAACTATGGCTACACCTTC.